These 7 T cell receptor beta chains were all obtained from the same sample, sequenced in a study of blood T cell repertoires in COVID-19. Clones were sequenced by immunoSEQ multiplex PCR, and TCRdb holds only the in-frame ones, with some missing. The profile shows about 240,000 clones, around 88% of them singletons. Sequencing was carried out using peripheral blood. The receptors here all came from a man older than 75 with acute or convalescent COVID-19.

This chain uses TRBV18 with TRBJ2-7; 14 bases line up with TRBD2. Germline CDR1 KGHSH, CDR2 LQKENI. Germline trimming cut 5 bases from V and 7 bases from J; bases unmatched to any gene: 4. CDR3 length: 14 residues. This chain's CDR3 is CASSGLAGGEEQYF. The DNA for the CDR3 is TGTGCCAGCTCAGGACTAGCGGGAGGTGAAGAGCAGTACTTC.

The V call is TRBV11-2, the J call TRBJ2-7; possible D gene TRBD1, 5 bases. The CDR3 is 13 residues long. The germline V and J ends were trimmed by 4 bases and 5 bases, with 12 bases remaining between them. Germline CDR1 SGHAT, CDR2 FQNNGV. The CDR3 region is CASSSRQLHEQYF. CDR3 in DNA: TGTGCCAGCAGCTCAAGACAGTTGCACGAGCAGTACTTC.

This chain links TRBV29-1 with TRBJ2-7, with D perhaps matching TRBD2 (6 bases). V was clipped by 4 bases and J by 3 bases, with 10 bases between them. Germline-derived CDR1 and CDR2 are SQVTM and ANQGSEA. The CDR3 has 12 residues. CDR3 region: CSVAEGIYEQYF. In nucleotides, the CDR3 is TGCAGCGTTGCGGAGGGGATCTACGAGCAGTACTTC.

This clone showed up just a few times. V usage is TRBV6-5 and J usage is TRBJ1-3; D is perhaps TRBD1 (5 bases). The CDR3 loop spans 15 amino acids. The V gene's germline CDR1 is MNHEY and CDR2 SVGAGI. Trimming stripped 6 bases from V and 4 bases from J, with 16 bases between. CDR3 in DNA: TGTGCCAGCAGACCCACAGGAGCGAGAGGAAACACCATATATTTT. Translation gives CASRPTGARGNTIYF.

CDR3 sequence reads: CASSEDRVPYEQYF. CDR3 sequence (DNA): TGTGCCAGCAGTGAAGACCGGGTCCCCTACGAGCAGTACTTC. The rearrangement uses TRBV6-1 and TRBJ2-7; no firm D call. The germline V gene has CDR1 MNHNS and CDR2 SASEGT. CDR3 length: 14 amino acids. V was pared by 1 base and J by 2 bases, with 9 bases between.

This clone was recorded only once. The chain uses TRBV19 and TRBJ2-2, with D possibly TRBD2 on 6 matching bases. Trimming stripped 4 bases from V and 2 bases from J, with 14 bases between. Per germline, CDR1 LNHDA and CDR2 SQIVND (reference sequence). The CDR3 has 16 residues. The CDR3 protein is CASSRPGTQNTGELFF. Here the CDR3 DNA reads TGTGCCAGTAGTAGACCCGGGACTCAAAACACCGGGGAGCTGTTTTTT.

The rearrangement uses TRBV7-2 and TRBJ1-2; possibly TRBD1 for D (5 bases). Trimming removed 2 bases from V and 5 bases from J, with 18 bases in between. Germline lookup yields CDR1 SGHTA and CDR2 FQGNSA. The CDR3 consists of 16 residues. CDR3 loop: CASSLNALGVSYGYTF. The CDR3 DNA sequence: TGTGCCAGCAGCTTAAATGCCCTAGGGGTGTCTTATGGCTACACCTTC.